This T cell receptor (beta chain) was retrieved from a study of OX40 agonist ivuxolimab in advanced cancers. For the study at large: Patients achieving partial responses numbered three: one hepatocellular carcinoma case and two cutaneous melanoma cases.

The CDR3 loop spans 13 amino acids. The germline V gene encodes CDR1 SQVTM and CDR2 ANQGSEA. V shed 4 bases and J shed 6 bases, with 15 bases lying between them. Data came from immunoSEQ multiplex PCR; TCRdb stores just in-frame clones and leaves some out. The repertoire consists of approximately 43,000 clones, with roughly 90% occurring once and the leading ten covering under 0.7%. Sequenced material: CD4+ or CD8+ T cells sorted from blood, taken in a trial of the OX40 agonist ivuxolimab. V and J are TRBV29-1 and TRBJ1-1, with a possible D match to TRBD1 (6 bases). This receptor was taken from an adult with an advanced solid tumor such as melanoma, head and neck, liver or kidney cancer. CDR3 nucleotide sequence: TGCAGCGTTGGACGGTCGGGGGGCGCTGAAGCTTTCTTT. It codes for CSVGRSGGAEAFF.